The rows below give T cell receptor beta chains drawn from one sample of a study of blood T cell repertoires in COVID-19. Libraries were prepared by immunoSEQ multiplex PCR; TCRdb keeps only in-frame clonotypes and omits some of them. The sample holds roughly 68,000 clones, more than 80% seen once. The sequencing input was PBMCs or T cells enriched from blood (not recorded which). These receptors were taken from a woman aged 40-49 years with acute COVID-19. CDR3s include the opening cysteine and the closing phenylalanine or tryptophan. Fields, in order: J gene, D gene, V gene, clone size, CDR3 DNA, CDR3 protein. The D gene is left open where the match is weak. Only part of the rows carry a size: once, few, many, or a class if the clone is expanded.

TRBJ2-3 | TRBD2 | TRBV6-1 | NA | TGTGCCAGCAGTGAATGGGCTTGGCTAGCGGGGGATCATAGCACAGATACGCAGTATTTT | CASSEWAWLAGDHSTDTQYF
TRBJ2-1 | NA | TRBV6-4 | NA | TGTGCCAGCAGCCTCGACCCCTCGGGCTCCTACAATGAGCAGTTCTTC | CASSLDPSGSYNEQFF
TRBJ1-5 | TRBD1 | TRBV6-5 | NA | TGTGCCAGCAGGGCCGGGACAGGGTTCAATCAGCCCCAGCATTTT | CASRAGTGFNQPQHF
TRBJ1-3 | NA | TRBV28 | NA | TGTGCCAGCACCTGGGGGGGATCTGGAAACACCATATATTTT | CASTWGGSGNTIYF
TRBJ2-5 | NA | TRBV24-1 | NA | TGTGCCACCGCCGGAGAGTTGGAGACCCAGTACTTC | CATAGELETQYF
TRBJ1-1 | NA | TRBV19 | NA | TGTGCCAGTAGTACCGACAGCGGGAGAACTGAAGCTTTCTTT | CASSTDSGRTEAFF
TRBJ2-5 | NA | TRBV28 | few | TGTGCCACCTTCGGACTGCCCGATAAAGAGACCCAGTACTTC | CATFGLPDKETQYF
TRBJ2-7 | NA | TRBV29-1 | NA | TGCAGCGTTGAAGCTTACGGCAAACGGGGCGAGCAGTACTTC | CSVEAYGKRGEQYF
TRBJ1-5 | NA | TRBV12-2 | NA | TGTGCAAGTCGCTTAGTCTGTGGGGCCTCTAATCAGCCCCAGCATTTT | CASRLVCGASNQPQHF
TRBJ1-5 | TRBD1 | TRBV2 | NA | TGTGCCAGCAATGCCGGGACAGGTGGCGGGAATCAGCCCCAGCATTTT | CASNAGTGGGNQPQHF
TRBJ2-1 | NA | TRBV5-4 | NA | TGTGCCAGCAGCTTGTACGGGGACTACAATGAGCAGTTCTTC | CASSLYGDYNEQFF
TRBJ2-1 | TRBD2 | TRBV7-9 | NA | TGTGCCAGCAGCCCGGGACTAGCGGGAGCTAATGAGCAGTTCTTC | CASSPGLAGANEQFF
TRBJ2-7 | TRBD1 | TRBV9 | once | TGTGCCAGCAGCCCAGGGACAGGGGGTCGTCTTACCTACGAGCAGTACTTC | CASSPGTGGRLTYEQYF
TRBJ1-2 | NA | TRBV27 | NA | TGTGCCAGCAGTCCCTTCCAGGGCTCCCATGGCTACACCTTC | CASSPFQGSHGYTF
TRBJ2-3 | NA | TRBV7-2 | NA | TGTGCCAGCATGCTCATAGGGGGTCCGCAGTATTTT | CASMLIGGPQYF
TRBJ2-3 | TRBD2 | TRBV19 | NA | TGTGCCAGTAAAAATAGCGGGGGGGCCTTAGATACGCAGTATTTT | CASKNSGGALDTQYF
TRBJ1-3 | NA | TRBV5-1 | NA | TGCGCCAGCAGCTTGGTTTCAGGGGCAAACACCATATATTTT | CASSLVSGANTIYF
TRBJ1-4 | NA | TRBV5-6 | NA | TGTGCCAGCAGCTTGGCCGCTAGGGAGGGGGAAAAACTGTTTTTT | CASSLAAREGEKLFF
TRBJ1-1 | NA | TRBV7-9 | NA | TGTGCCAGCAGTAGGGGAAACCCCGAAGCTTTCTTT | CASSRGNPEAFF
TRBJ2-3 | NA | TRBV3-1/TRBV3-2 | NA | TGTGCCAGCAGCCAAGTAGACGCCGGAGAAAGGCAGTATTTT | CASSQVDAGERQYF
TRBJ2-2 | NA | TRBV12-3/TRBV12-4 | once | TGTGGTGTCCGGGGAGGAATCGGGGAGCTGTTTTTT | CGVRGGIGELFF
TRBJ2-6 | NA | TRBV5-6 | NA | TGTGCCAGCAGCTTTGGGTCGGAGGGCCTCTCTGGGGCCAACGTCCTGACTTTC | CASSFGSEGLSGANVLTF
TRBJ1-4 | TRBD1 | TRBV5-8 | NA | TGTGCCAGCAGCTTGGGACAGGGGATTCGGGAAAAACTGTTTTTT | CASSLGQGIREKLFF
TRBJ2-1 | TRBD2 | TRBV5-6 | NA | TGTGCCAGCAGCAAAAGAAGCGGGGCCTTTTCCTACAATGAGCAGTTCTTC | CASSKRSGAFSYNEQFF
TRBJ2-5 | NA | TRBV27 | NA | TGTGCCAGCAGTTCCGGGTTCTGGGAGACCCAGTACTTC | CASSSGFWETQYF
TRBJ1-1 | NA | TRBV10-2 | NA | TGCGCCAGCAGAAAAGGACTCCAGAACACTGAAGCTTTCTTT | CASRKGLQNTEAFF
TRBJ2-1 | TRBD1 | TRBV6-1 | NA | TGTGCCAGCAGTGAGACGACAGGGGGGTCCTACAATGAGCAGTTCTTC | CASSETTGGSYNEQFF
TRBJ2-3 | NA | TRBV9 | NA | TGTGCCAGCAGCGTTTGGTCGGGATACACAGATACGCAGTATTTT | CASSVWSGYTDTQYF
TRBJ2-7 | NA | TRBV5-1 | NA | TGCGCCAGCAGCTTGGTAGGTGGGCGCTACGAGCAGTATTTC | CASSLVGGRYEQYF
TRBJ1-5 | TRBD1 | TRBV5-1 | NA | TGCGCCAGCAGCTTGGCCCCTACAGGGGGCGGCAATCAGCCCCAGCATTTT | CASSLAPTGGGNQPQHF
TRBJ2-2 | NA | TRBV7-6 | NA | TGTGCCAGCAGCCGTACTTACACCGGGGAGCTGTTTTTT | CASSRTYTGELFF
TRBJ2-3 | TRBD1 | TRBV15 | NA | TGTGCCACCAGCAGAGATCGGACAGGGGGCTTGACAGATACGCAGTATTTT | CATSRDRTGGLTDTQYF
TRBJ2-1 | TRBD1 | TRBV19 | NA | TGTGCCAGTAGTATGGGCCGGGACAGGGGAAACAATGAGCAGTTCTTC | CASSMGRDRGNNEQFF
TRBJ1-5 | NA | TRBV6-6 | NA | TGTGCCAGCAGGGGTAGGGAGGGTGACAATCAGCCCCAGCATTTT | CASRGREGDNQPQHF
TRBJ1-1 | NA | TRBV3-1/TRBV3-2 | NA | TGTGCCAGCAGCCAAGGGCAGGGTGGGACTGAAGCTTTCTTT | CASSQGQGGTEAFF
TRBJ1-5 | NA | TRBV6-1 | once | TGTGCCAGCAGTGCCCGGACAGCTTATAGCAATCAGCCCCAGCATTTT | CASSARTAYSNQPQHF
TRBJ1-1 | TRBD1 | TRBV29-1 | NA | TGCAGCGTTGAAGCCATACAGGGGGCGGAAGCTTTCTTT | CSVEAIQGAEAFF
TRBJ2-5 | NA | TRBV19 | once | TGTGCCAGTAGTATTGGCAGGGTAGGAGAGACCCAGTACTTC | CASSIGRVGETQYF
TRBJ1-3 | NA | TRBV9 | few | TGTGCCAGCAGCGTATCAGGGAACTCTGGAAACACCATATATTTT | CASSVSGNSGNTIYF
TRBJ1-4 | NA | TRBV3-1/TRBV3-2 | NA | TGTGCCAGCAGCCAATCGGAGGGCCTTAATGAAAAACTGTTTTTT | CASSQSEGLNEKLFF
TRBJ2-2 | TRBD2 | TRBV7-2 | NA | TGTGCCAGCAGCTTAGGAGCGGGGGCCCCTAGTAGGACCGGGGAGCTGTTTTTT | CASSLGAGAPSRTGELFF
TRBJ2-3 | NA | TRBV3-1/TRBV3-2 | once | TGTGCCAGCAGCATGGGCGCAGATACGCAGTATTTT | CASSMGADTQYF
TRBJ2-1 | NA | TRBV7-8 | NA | TGTGCAGGACTGCTAGCTGGGAGCAATGAGCAGTTCTTC | CAGLLAGSNEQFF
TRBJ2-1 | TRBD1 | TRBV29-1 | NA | TGCAGCGTTGCCCCGGGACAGGTGAATGGTGAGCAGTTCTTC | CSVAPGQVNGEQFF
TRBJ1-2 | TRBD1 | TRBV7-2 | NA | TGTGCCAGCAGCCTAACAAGGGACAGGTTTTTTGGCTACACCTTC | CASSLTRDRFFGYTF
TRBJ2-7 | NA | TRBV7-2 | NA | TGTGCCAGCAGCTTAGGACTCCTCTACGAGCAGTACTTC | CASSLGLLYEQYF
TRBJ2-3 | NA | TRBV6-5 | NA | TGTGCCAGCAGCCAACTAATTGGAGAATATACGCAGTATTTT | CASSQLIGEYTQYF
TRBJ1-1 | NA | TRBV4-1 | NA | TGCGCCAGCAGCCAAGATGGGACTTTACAAGGGAGGAGGACTGAAGCTTTCTTT | CASSQDGTLQGRRTEAFF
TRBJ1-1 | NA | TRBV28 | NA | TGTGCCAGCAGTTTAGGGCGTGTTGAAGCTTTCTTT | CASSLGRVEAFF
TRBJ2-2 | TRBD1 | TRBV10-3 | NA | TGTGCCATCAATGGGGGGACAGGGGACACCGGGGAGCTGTTTTTT | CAINGGTGDTGELFF
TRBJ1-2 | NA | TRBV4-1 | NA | TGCGCCAGCAGCCAAGGGGGCGGCTACACCTTC | CASSQGGGYTF
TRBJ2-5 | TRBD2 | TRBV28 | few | TGTGCCAGCCGGGGGGTCGGGGAGACCCAGTACTTC | CASRGVGETQYF
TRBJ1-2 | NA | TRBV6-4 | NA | TGTGCCAGCAGTGCCCGGGAGCCCTATGGCTACACCTTC | CASSAREPYGYTF
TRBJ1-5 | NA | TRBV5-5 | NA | TGTGCCAGCAGCTTGGAACGGGTACTTAGCAATCAGCCCCAGCATTTT | CASSLERVLSNQPQHF
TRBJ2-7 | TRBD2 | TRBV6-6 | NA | TGTGCCAGCAGTTCATCTAGACTAGCGGGGGCCTACGAGCAGTACTTC | CASSSSRLAGAYEQYF
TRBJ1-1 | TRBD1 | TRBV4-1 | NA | TGCGCCAGCAGCCCCCAAGGACAGGGGAACACTGAAGCTTTCTTT | CASSPQGQGNTEAFF
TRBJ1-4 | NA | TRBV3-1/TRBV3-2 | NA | TGTGCCAGCAGCCCGGAGGAGCGTATTGAAAAACTGTTTTTT | CASSPEERIEKLFF
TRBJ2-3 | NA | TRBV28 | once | TGTGCCTATGCTGGGGGCCTCACAGATACGCAGTATTTT | CAYAGGLTDTQYF
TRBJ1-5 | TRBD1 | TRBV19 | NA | TGTGCCAGTAGTGCATCGGGACAGGGGAATCAGCCCCAGCATTTT | CASSASGQGNQPQHF
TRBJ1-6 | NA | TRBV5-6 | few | TGTGCCAGCAGCCAGGACGACAGTTATTCACCCCTCCACTTT | CASSQDDSYSPLHF